Following are 29 T cell receptor beta chains from one sample sequenced in a study of CD8 T cells in ankylosing spondylitis. MiXCR, applied by TCRdb to the 5' RACE reads, yields one record per CDR3 protein. The sample yields approximately 340,000 distinct CDR3 sequences, roughly 14% seen once. Source material: blood, either unsorted or a sorted T cell fraction (not recorded which). All receptors come from a male donor with ankylosing spondylitis or in good health (not recorded which).

The rearrangement links TRBV6-1 to TRBJ2-1; D may correspond to TRBD1 or TRBD2 (6 bases each). Germline CDR1 reads MNHNS; CDR2 reads SASEGT. V shed 6 bases and J shed 2 bases, with 20 bases lying between them. The CDR3 spans 17 residues. The CDR3 spells CASRGAGNGVTYNEQFF. For the CDR3, the DNA is TGTGCCAGCAGGGGGGCGGGGAACGGTGTCACCTACAATGAGCAGTTCTTC.

This clonotype was detected only a few times. V and J are TRBV29-1 and TRBJ1-2; no reliable D call. V dropped 0 bases and J dropped 2 bases, with 10 bases sitting between them. CDR3 length equals 14 residues. In germline, CDR1 is SQVTM, CDR2 ANQGSEA. The CDR3 DNA follows: TGCAGCGTTGAAGATAGAGAAGGGAACTATGGCTACACCTTC. Protein product: CSVEDREGNYGYTF.

With respect to this clonotype: At one of its ends the junction is not consistent with the germline gene, which may arise from a read error. V and J are TRBV12-3 or TRBV12-4 and TRBJ2-3, with TRBD2 matching 12 bases. This CDR3 comprises 18 residues. This CDR3 is CTSSLTSSGRAATDTQYF. The CDR3 DNA is TGTACCAGCAGTTTGACCTCTAGCGGGAGGGCCGCAACAGATACGCAGTATTTT.

The chain carries TRBV20-1 and TRBJ2-2; D perhaps matches TRBD1 (6 bases). The V end was cut by 5 bases, the J end by 3 bases, with 22 bases between. The CDR3 extends over 17 amino acids. CDR1 DFQATT and CDR2 SNEGSKA come from the germline V gene (reference sequence). CDR3 loop: CSAPGGGLVGDTGELFF. The CDR3 DNA reads as TGCAGTGCTCCCGGTGGGGGCCTCGTAGGGGACACCGGGGAGCTGTTTTTT.

This clonotype was counted ten times or more. V is TRBV4-1 and J is TRBJ2-5; D gene ambiguous. The ends were cut back, 1 base at V and 2 bases at J, with 11 bases in the middle. This CDR3 has 15 residues. Germline CDR1 and CDR2: MGHRA and YSYEKL. The CDR3, as DNA: TGCGCCAGCAGCCAAGGTTTTGCAGGACAAGAGACCCAGTACTTC. Amino acid sequence: CASSQGFAGQETQYF.

This clonotype was detected only a few times. V and J are TRBV20-1 and TRBJ2-5, with D hard to call. Germline CDR1 reads DFQATT; CDR2 reads SNEGSKA (reference sequence). The CDR3 consists of 10 residues. V was shortened by 5 bases and J by 3 bases, with 4 bases between the two germline ends. CDR3 loop: CSALEETQYF. DNA for the CDR3: TGCAGTGCTCTTGAAGAGACCCAGTACTTC.

This sequence joins TRBV20-1 and TRBJ1-6, with D tentatively TRBD1 (5 bases). Per germline, CDR1 DFQATT and CDR2 SNEGSKA (reference sequence). Trimming took 3 bases from V and 1 from J, leaving 13 bases between them. CDR3 length equals 16 residues. The CDR3 region is CSARAGSGSYNSPLHF. CDR3 nucleotides: TGCAGTGCTAGGGCAGGTTCAGGGTCCTATAATTCACCCCTCCACTTT.

This clonotype has more than one count but fewer than ten. The V call is TRBV15, the J call TRBJ2-1; TRBD2 is a possible D gene (6 bases). Germline values: CDR1 LNHNV, CDR2 YYDKDF (reference sequence). This CDR3 has 15 amino acids. Between the trimmed V and J ends, which lost 6 bases and 4 bases, there was a span of 16 bases. CDR3: CATSNRAGGYNEQFF. In DNA, the CDR3 is TGTGCCACCAGTAACCGGGCCGGGGGATACAATGAGCAGTTCTTC.

The chain recombines TRBV20-1 with TRBJ2-1; 7 nucleotides line up with TRBD2. This CDR3 has 12 amino acids. Germline CDR1 and CDR2: DFQATT and SNEGSKA (reference sequence). Trimming took 6 bases from V and 8 from J; bases not matched to a gene: 7. CDR3 protein: CSARRGVDEQFF. The CDR3 DNA reads as TGCAGTGCCAGACGGGGGGTCGATGAGCAGTTCTTC.

CDR3 bases: TGCAGTGCTCGCGGTCCGTGGGCGAACACTGAAGCTTTCTTT. Its protein product is CSARGPWANTEAFF. The chain uses TRBV20-1 and TRBJ1-1; D is undetermined. CDR1 is DFQATT and CDR2 is SNEGSKA in the germline V gene (reference sequence). The CDR3 is made up of 14 amino acids. Trimming cost V 5 bases and J 1 base, with 14 bases left between them.

V usage is TRBV2 and J usage is TRBJ2-1; a possible D gene is TRBD1 (6 bases). V lost 5 bases and J 9 bases, leaving 23 bases between the germline ends. The length of the CDR3 is 16 residues. The germline V gene has CDR1 SNHLY and CDR2 FYNNEI. As DNA, the CDR3 is TGTGCCAGCAGTCCTGGGATCCGCGCCCCAGGGGTTGAGCAGTTCTTC. It encodes CASSPGIRAPGVEQFF.

The chain employs TRBV30 and TRBJ2-7; 7 bases map to TRBD2. This CDR3 is 17 amino acids long. Germline V CDR1 and CDR2: GTSNPN, SVGIG (reference sequence). V was clipped by 1 base and J by 4 bases; unmatched bases: 16. The CDR3 sequence: CAWSAPRPGRREYEQYF. CDR3 sequence (DNA): TGTGCCTGGAGTGCCCCCCGTCCGGGAAGGCGGGAGTACGAGCAGTACTTC.

In nucleotides, the CDR3 is TGTGCCAGCAGCTTAGGACTCGGCGGAGGAGTGACAGATACGCAGTATTTT. Translating gives CASSLGLGGGVTDTQYF. This chain links TRBV7-9 with TRBJ2-3; D possibly corresponds to TRBD2 (5 bases). Between the trimmed V and J ends, which lost 1 base and 3 bases, there was a span of 17 bases. CDR3 length equals 17 residues. Looked up from germline, CDR1 is SEHNR and CDR2 is FQNEAQ (reference sequence).

Many counts were recorded for this clonotype. The chain links TRBV6-1 to TRBJ1-1; 8 bases align to TRBD1. V lost 5 bases to trimming and J lost 1 base; unmatched junction nucleotides: 3. The CDR3 is made up of 14 amino acids. The germline V gene has CDR1 MNHNS and CDR2 SASEGT. CDR3 DNA: TGTGCCAGCAGTCCACAGGGGGGGAACACTGAAGCTTTCTTT. Translated, it gives CASSPQGGNTEAFF.

The CDR3 protein is CSANLLAGNTGELFF. For the CDR3, the DNA is TGCAGTGCTAATTTACTAGCGGGAAACACCGGGGAGCTGTTTTTT. This chain links TRBV20-1 with TRBJ2-2; 10 bases are a match to TRBD2. Germline V CDR1 and CDR2: DFQATT, SNEGSKA (reference sequence). The CDR3 totals 15 residues. With V trimmed by 4 bases and J by 2 bases, 4 bases remained unmatched.

The CDR3 here is CASSQDRSLRQGNTEAFF. The CDR3 DNA follows: TGCGCCAGCAGCCAAGATCGCTCCCTGAGACAGGGAAACACTGAAGCTTTCTTT. The V call is TRBV4-1, the J call TRBJ1-1, with TRBD1 matching over 7 bases. Germline assignment: CDR1 MGHRA and CDR2 YSYEKL. CDR3 length equals 18 residues. After removal of 0 bases from V and 2 bases from J, the junction contained 12 bases not matched to a gene.

This clonotype was seen many times. This chain joins TRBV24-1 and TRBJ2-1, with 10 positions matching TRBD1. The CDR3 covers 15 residues. With V trimmed by 2 bases and J by 8 bases, 5 bases remained unmatched. CDR1 and CDR2 from the germline V gene are KGHDR and SFDVKD. The CDR3 is CATSDSGQGGDEQFF. The CDR3, as DNA: TGTGCCACCAGTGATTCCGGACAGGGGGGCGATGAGCAGTTCTTC.

The CDR3 nucleotides are TGTGCCAGCCCCCCCGGGACCCTCTACTCCTACGAGCAGTACTTC. Protein product: CASPPGTLYSYEQYF. The genes are TRBV21-1 and TRBJ2-7; the table's D call, TRBD1, has no DNA check behind it. TRBV21-1 is designated a pseudogene. CDR3 length: 15 residues.

J is TRBJ2-7 and V is TRBV20-1; 9 nucleotides align to TRBD1. This CDR3 has 14 amino acids. Trimming removed 5 bases from V and 5 bases from J; junction bases left unmatched: 10. Germline values: CDR1 DFQATT, CDR2 SNEGSKA (reference sequence). The chain's CDR3 is CSARLWDRVNEQYF. The DNA for the CDR3 is TGCAGTGCTCGCCTGTGGGACAGGGTTAACGAGCAGTACTTC.

This chain connects TRBV13 to TRBJ1-1; D perhaps matches TRBD1 (5 bases). This CDR3 contains 15 residues. The ends were cut back, 5 bases at V and 4 bases at J, with 17 bases in the middle. Per the germline V gene, CDR1 is PRHDT and CDR2 is FYEKMQ (reference sequence). This chain's CDR3 is CASSLGKGRVTEAFF. The CDR3 DNA follows: TGTGCCAGCAGCCTGGGCAAGGGGAGGGTCACTGAAGCTTTCTTT. The full variable domain, rest sourced from reference TRBV13 and TRBJ1-1, is AAGVIQSPRHLIKEKRETATLKCYPIPRHDTVYWYQQGPGQDPQFLISFYEKMQSDKGSIPDRFSAQQFSDYHSELNMSSLELGDSALYFCASSLGKGRVTEAFFGQGTRLTVV.

This clonotype has more than one count but fewer than ten. This chain uses TRBV4-2 with TRBJ2-7; 8 bases align to TRBD2. The CDR3 spans 13 residues. V lost 1 base and J lost 4; bases outside the gene matches: 0. CDR1 is LGHNA, CDR2 YNFKEQ, per germline. The CDR3 nucleotides read TGTGCCAGCAGCCAAGGCGGGGGGTACGAGCAGTACTTC. This encodes CASSQGGGYEQYF.

The chain has TRBV11-2 and TRBJ2-4, with 7 bases lining up with TRBD1. V was pared by 2 bases and J by 2 bases, with 3 bases of the junction left unmatched. Germline CDR1 is SGHAT and CDR2 is FQNNGV. The CDR3 runs 15 residues. The CDR3 nucleotides read TGTGCCAGCAGCTTAAAGACAGGGTCCAAAAACATTCAGTACTTC. Translated: CASSLKTGSKNIQYF.

This clonotype was recorded a few times. The chain uses TRBV6-2 or TRBV6-3 and TRBJ1-5; 7 positions match TRBD1. V dropped 4 bases and J dropped 5; count of bases not matched to a gene: 8. Germline loops: CDR1 MNHEY, CDR2 SVGEGT. The CDR3 extends over 15 amino acids. This CDR3 reads CASSFRQGPDQPQHF. CDR3 coding DNA: TGTGCCAGCAGTTTCAGACAGGGTCCCGATCAGCCCCAGCATTTT.

This clonotype was seen only a few times. The chain carries TRBV5-1 and TRBJ2-5, with D hard to call. The CDR3 extends over 13 amino acids. Germline V gene data show CDR1 as SGHRS and CDR2 as YFSETQ. With 1 base removed from V and 1 base from J, the gap between germline ends came to 5 bases. In DNA, the CDR3 is TGCGCCAGCAGCTTGTTTATCCAAGAGACCCAGTACTTC. Encoded protein: CASSLFIQETQYF.

The chain joins TRBV20-1 to TRBJ2-6, with 11 nucleotides matching TRBD2. The CDR3 totals 17 residues. With V trimmed by 5 bases and J by 0 bases, 6 bases remained unmatched. CDR1 is DFQATT and CDR2 is SNEGSKA in the germline V gene (reference sequence). CDR3 amino acids: CSARRLAGSSGANVLTF. The CDR3 DNA reads TGCAGTGCTCGCAGACTAGCGGGGAGCTCTGGGGCCAACGTCCTGACTTTC.

The chain employs TRBV7-2 and TRBJ2-1; 9 bases agree with TRBD1. This CDR3 spans 16 amino acids. The germline gives CDR1 SGHTA, CDR2 FQGNSA. Losses at the gene ends were 1 base for V and 6 bases for J; bases not matched to a gene: 7. CDR3 protein: CASSLVWDRALNEQFF. DNA for the CDR3: TGTGCCAGCAGCTTAGTCTGGGACAGGGCACTCAATGAGCAGTTCTTC. Based on the CDR3 plus reference TRBV7-2 and TRBJ2-1, the full variable domain is GAGVSQSPSNKVTEKGKDVELRCDPISGHTALYWYRQSLGQGLEFLIYFQGNSAPDKSGLPSDRFSAERTGGSVSTLTIQRTQQEDSAVYLCASSLVWDRALNEQFFGPGTRLTVL.

This clonotype was found many times. V gene TRBV10-3 combines with J gene TRBJ2-2; D possibly matches TRBD1 or TRBD2 (6 bases each). The V and J ends lost 3 bases and 5 bases respectively, with 10 bases between them. This CDR3 has 14 amino acids. Germline CDR1 reads ENHRY; CDR2 reads SYGVKD. The DNA for the CDR3 is TGTGCCATCAGTGAACGAGGGGGGACCGGGGAGCTGTTTTTT. Its protein product is CAISERGGTGELFF.

This clonotype occurred a few times. The gene calls are TRBV29-1 and TRBJ1-5; 7 nucleotides line up with TRBD1. Germline V lookup: CDR1 SQVTM, CDR2 ANQGSEA. Germline trimming cut 3 bases from V and 2 bases from J; bases unmatched to any gene: 1. CDR3 length: 13 amino acids. DNA for the CDR3: TGCAGCGTTGAGACAGGGCGCAATCAGCCCCAGCATTTT. Translated, it gives CSVETGRNQPQHF.

This clonotype was seen only a few times. The chain uses TRBV5-1 and TRBJ2-3; perhaps TRBD2 as D (6 bases). Trimming removed 8 bases from V and 0 bases from J, with 16 bases in between. The CDR3 has 15 residues. The V gene's germline CDR1 is SGHRS and CDR2 YFSETQ. The CDR3 nucleotides are TGCGCCAGTTCGGGACTCCCCACCAGCACAGATACGCAGTATTTT. Its protein product is CASSGLPTSTDTQYF.